The present TCR beta chain was sequenced within a study of blood T cell repertoires in COVID-19. About the research overall: Spain, Italy and the United States supplied samples that represented acute and convalescent COVID-19.

The repertoire was sequenced with immunoSEQ multiplex PCR; TCRdb's copy has only in-frame clones and lacks some. The sample has some 190,000 clones; 80% are singletons. Ages ranged from roughly 18 to 95 years, with residence in about two dozen US areas. Categorization into cohorts depended on clinical history that participants reported. This CDR3 contains 15 residues. Trimming left V 6 bases short and J 4 bases short, with 16 bases between. Germline values: CDR1 MNHEY, CDR2 SVGAGI. The sequenced material came from PBMCs or T cells enriched from blood (not recorded which). The origin of this receptor is a man aged 55 to 69 who had been exposed to COVID-19. The rearrangement joins TRBV6-5 to TRBJ2-1; tentative D call: TRBD2 (6 bases). CDR3 coding DNA: TGTGCCAGCAGACGGGACTCATCTCTTTACAATGAGCAGTTCTTC. Translation gives CASRRDSSLYNEQFF.